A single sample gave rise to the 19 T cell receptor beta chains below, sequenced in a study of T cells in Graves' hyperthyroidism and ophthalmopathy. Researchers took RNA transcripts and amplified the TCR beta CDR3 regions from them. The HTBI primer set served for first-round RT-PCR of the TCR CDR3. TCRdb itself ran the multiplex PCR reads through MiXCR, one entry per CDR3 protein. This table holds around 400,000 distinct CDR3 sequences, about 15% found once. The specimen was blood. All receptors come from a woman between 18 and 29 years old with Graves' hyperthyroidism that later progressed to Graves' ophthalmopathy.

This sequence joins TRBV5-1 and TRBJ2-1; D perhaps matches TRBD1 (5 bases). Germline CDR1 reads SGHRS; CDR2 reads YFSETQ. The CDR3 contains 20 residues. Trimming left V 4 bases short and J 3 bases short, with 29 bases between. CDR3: CASSAGFTGLATPIYNEQFF. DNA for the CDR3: TGCGCCAGCAGCGCCGGATTTACAGGTTTAGCTACTCCCATCTACAATGAGCAGTTCTTC.

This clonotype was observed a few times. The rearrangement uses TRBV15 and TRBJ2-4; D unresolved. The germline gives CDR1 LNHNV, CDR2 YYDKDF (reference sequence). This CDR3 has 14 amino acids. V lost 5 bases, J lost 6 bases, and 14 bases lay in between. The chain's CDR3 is CATSPFLPLNIQYF. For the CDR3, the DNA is TGTGCCACCAGCCCCTTTCTCCCCTTAAACATTCAGTACTTC.

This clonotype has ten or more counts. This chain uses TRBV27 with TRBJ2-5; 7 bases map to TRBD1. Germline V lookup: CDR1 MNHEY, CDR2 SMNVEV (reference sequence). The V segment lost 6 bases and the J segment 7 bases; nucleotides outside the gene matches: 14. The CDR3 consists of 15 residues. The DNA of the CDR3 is TGTGCCAGCAGCCTAAGGGACAGCCTCCAGGGGACCCAGTACTTC. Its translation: CASSLRDSLQGTQYF.

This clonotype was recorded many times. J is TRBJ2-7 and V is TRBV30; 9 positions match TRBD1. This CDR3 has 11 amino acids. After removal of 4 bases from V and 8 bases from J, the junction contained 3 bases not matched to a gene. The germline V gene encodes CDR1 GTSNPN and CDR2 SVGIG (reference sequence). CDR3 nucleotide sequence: TGTGCCTGGAATTACAGGGGGCAGCAGTACTTC. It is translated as CAWNYRGQQYF. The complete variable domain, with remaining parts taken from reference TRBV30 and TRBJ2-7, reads SQTIHQWPATLVQPVGSPLSLECTVEGTSNPNLYWYRQAAGRGLQLLFYSVGIGQISSEVPQNLSASRPQDRQFILSSKKLLLSDSGFYLCAWNYRGQQYFGPGTRLTVT.

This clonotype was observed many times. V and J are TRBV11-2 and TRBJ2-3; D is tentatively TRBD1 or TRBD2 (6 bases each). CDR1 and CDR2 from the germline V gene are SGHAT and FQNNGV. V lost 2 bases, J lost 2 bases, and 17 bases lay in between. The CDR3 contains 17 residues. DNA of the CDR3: TGTGCCAGCAGCTTAAGGGGGAGACTAGGTTCCACAGATACGCAGTATTTT. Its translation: CASSLRGRLGSTDTQYF.

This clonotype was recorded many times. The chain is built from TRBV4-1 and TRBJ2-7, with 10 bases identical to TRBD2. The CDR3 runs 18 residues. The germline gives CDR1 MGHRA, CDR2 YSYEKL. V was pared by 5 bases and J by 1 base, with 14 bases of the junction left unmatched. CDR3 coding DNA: TGCGCCAGCAGCAAAAAGGGGAGGACTAGCGGACGGTCCTACGAGCAGTACTTC. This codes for CASSKKGRTSGRSYEQYF.

The CDR3 sequence is CASSFYGGRTDTQYF. The CDR3 coding sequence is TGTGCCAGCAGTTTCTACGGCGGGCGCACAGATACGCAGTATTTT. The gene calls are TRBV28 and TRBJ2-3; D is possibly TRBD2 (5 bases). Trimming cost V 3 bases and J 1 base, with 11 bases left between them. This CDR3 region has 15 residues. Germline lookup yields CDR1 MDHEN and CDR2 SYDVKM.

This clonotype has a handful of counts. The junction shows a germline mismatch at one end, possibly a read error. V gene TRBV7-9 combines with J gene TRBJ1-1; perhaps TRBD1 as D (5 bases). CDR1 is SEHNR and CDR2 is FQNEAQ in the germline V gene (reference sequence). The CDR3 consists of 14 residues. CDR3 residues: CASSPGTANTEALF. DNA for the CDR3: TGTGCCAGCAGCCCCGGGACCGCGAACACTGAAGCTCTCTTT.

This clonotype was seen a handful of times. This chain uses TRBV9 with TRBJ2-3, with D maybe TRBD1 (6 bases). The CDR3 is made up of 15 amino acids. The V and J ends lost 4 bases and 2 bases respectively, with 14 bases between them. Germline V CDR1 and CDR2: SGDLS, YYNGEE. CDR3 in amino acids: CASSIRTELTDTQYF. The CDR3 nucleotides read TGTGCCAGCAGCATTCGGACAGAGCTCACAGATACGCAGTATTTT.

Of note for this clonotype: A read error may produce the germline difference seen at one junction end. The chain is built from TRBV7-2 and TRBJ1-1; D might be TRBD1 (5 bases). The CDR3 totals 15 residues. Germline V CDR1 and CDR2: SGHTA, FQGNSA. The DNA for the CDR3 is TGCGCCAGCAGCCAAGGCCCACAGGTGGGGACTGAAGCTTTCTTT. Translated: CASSQGPQVGTEAFF.

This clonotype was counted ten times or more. The CDR3 nucleotides read TGTGCCAGCAGTTACTCAACGGGGAATGAAAAACTGTTTTTT. As protein: CASSYSTGNEKLFF. This chain joins TRBV6-2 or TRBV6-3 and TRBJ1-4; no clear D. This CDR3 comprises 14 residues. V lost 0 bases to trimming and J lost 5 bases, with 7 bases between them. Germline V gives CDR1 MNHEY, CDR2 SVGEGT.

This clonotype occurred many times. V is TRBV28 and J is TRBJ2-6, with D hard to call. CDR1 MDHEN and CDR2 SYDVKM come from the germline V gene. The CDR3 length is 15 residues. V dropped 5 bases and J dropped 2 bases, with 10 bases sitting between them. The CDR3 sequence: CASSAVNTGANVLTF. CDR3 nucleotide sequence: TGTGCCAGCAGTGCCGTAAACACTGGGGCCAACGTCCTGACTTTC.

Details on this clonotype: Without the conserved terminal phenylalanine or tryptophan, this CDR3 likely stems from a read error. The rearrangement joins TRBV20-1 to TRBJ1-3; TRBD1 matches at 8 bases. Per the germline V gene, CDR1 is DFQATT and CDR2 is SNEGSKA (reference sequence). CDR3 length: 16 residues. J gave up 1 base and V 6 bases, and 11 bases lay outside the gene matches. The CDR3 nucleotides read TGCAGTGCCTGGAACCGCCAGGGGGCGTCTGGAAACACCATATATCTT. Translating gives CSAWNRQGASGNTIYL.

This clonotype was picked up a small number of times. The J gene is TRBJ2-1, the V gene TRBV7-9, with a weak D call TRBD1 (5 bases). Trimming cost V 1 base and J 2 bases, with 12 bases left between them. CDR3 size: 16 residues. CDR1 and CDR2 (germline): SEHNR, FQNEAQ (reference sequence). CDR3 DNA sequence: TGTGCCAGCAGCTTAGTCCAGGGCTATCCCTACAATGAGCAGTTCTTC. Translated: CASSLVQGYPYNEQFF.

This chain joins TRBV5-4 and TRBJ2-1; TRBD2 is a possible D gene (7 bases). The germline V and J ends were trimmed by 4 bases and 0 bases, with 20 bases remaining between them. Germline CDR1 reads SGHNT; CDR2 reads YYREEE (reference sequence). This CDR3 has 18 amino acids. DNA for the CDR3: TGTGCCAGCAGCCGCGGGGGCGGGAGAGCCCGCTCCTACAATGAGCAGTTCTTC. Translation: CASSRGGGRARSYNEQFF.

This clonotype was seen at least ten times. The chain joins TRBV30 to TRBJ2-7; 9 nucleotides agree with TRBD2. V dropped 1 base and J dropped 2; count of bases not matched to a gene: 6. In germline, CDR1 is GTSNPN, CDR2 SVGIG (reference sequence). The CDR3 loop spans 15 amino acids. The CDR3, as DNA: TGTGCCTGGAGTGGGAAGCGGGAGGCCACCTACGAGCAGTACTTC. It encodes CAWSGKREATYEQYF.

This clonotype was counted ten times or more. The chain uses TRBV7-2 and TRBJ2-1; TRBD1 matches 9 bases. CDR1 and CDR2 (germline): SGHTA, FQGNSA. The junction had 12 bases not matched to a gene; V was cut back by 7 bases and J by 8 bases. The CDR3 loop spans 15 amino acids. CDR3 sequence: CASTQNRDRVHEQFF. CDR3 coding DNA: TGTGCCAGCACCCAAAACCGGGACAGGGTCCATGAGCAGTTCTTC. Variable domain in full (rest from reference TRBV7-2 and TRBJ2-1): GAGVSQSPSNKVTEKGKDVELRCDPISGHTALYWYRQSLGQGLEFLIYFQGNSAPDKSGLPSDRFSAERTGGSVSTLTIQRTQQEDSAVYLCASTQNRDRVHEQFFGPGTRLTVL.

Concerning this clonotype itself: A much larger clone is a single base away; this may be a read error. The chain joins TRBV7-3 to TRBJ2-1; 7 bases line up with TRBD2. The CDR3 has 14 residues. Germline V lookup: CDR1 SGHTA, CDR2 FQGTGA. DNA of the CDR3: TGTGCCAGCAGCCCAGCGGGAAGGGGCAATGAGCAGTCCTTC. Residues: CASSPAGRGNEQSF.

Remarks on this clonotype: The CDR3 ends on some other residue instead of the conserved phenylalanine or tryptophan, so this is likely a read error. In DNA, the CDR3 is TGCGCCAGCAGCTTATTAGCGGGAGAAACCTACAATGAGCAGTTCTCC. The encoded protein is CASSLLAGETYNEQFS. V gene TRBV5-1 combines with J gene TRBJ2-1; 9 positions match TRBD2. The germline V gene has CDR1 SGHRS and CDR2 YFSETQ. The CDR3 runs 16 residues. After removal of 2 bases from V and 2 bases from J, the junction contained 5 bases not matched to a gene.